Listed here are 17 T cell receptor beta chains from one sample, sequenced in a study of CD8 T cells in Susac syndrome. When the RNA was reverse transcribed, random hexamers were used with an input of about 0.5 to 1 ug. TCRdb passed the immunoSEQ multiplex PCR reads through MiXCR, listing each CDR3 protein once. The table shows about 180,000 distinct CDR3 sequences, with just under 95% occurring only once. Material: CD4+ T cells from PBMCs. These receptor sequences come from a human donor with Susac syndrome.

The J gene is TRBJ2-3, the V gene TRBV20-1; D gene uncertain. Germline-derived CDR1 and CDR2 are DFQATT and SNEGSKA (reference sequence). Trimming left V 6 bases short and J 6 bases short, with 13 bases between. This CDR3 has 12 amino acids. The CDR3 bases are TGCAGTGCCCCGACTCTTGCGGATACGCAGTATTTT. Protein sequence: CSAPTLADTQYF.

For the CDR3, the DNA is TGTGCCAGCAGCGCCCGTGACTCACCCCTCCACTTT. This codes for CASSARDSPLHF. This chain connects TRBV9 to TRBJ1-6; D gene uncertain. The V gene lost 3 bases and the J gene lost 10 bases, with 8 bases spanning the gap. CDR1 is SGDLS and CDR2 is YYNGEE in the germline V gene. CDR3 length: 12 amino acids.

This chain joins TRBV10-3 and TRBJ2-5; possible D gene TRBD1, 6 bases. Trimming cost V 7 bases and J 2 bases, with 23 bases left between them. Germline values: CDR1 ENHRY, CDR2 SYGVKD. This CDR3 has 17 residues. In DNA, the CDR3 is TGTGCCATCAATAAGGGGGACGGTTTGTCGACTCAAGAGACCCAGTACTTC. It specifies CAINKGDGLSTQETQYF.

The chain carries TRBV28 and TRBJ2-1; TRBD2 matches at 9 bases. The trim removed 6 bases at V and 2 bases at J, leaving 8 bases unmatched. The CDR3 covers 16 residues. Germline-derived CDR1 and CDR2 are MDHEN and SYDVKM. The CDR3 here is CASRLLAGITYNEQFF. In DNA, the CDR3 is TGTGCCAGCAGACTTCTAGCGGGGATCACCTACAATGAGCAGTTCTTC. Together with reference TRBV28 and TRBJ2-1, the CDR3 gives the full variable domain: DVKVTQSSRYLVKRTGEKVFLECVQDMDHENMFWYRQDPGLGLRLIYFSYDVKMKEKGDIPEGYSVSREKKERFSLILESASTNQTSMYLCASRLLAGITYNEQFFGPGTRLTVL.

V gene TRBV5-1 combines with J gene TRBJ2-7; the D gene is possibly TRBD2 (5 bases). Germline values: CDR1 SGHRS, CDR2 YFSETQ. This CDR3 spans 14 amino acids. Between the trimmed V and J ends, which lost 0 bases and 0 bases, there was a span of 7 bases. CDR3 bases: TGCGCCAGCAGCTTGGTCGGGATCTCCTACGAGCAGTACTTC. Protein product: CASSLVGISYEQYF.

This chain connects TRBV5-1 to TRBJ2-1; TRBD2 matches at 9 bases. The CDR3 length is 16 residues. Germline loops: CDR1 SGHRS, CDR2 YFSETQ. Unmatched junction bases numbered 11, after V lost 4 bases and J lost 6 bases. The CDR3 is CASSRESSGVTNEQFF. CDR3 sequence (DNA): TGCGCCAGCAGCCGCGAGTCTAGCGGGGTCACCAATGAGCAGTTCTTC. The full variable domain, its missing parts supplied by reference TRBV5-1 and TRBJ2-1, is KAGVTQTPRYLIKTRGQQVTLSCSPISGHRSVSWYQQTPGQGLQFLFEYFSETQRNKGNFPGRFSGRQFSNSRSEMNVSTLELGDSALYLCASSRESSGVTNEQFFGPGTRLTVL.

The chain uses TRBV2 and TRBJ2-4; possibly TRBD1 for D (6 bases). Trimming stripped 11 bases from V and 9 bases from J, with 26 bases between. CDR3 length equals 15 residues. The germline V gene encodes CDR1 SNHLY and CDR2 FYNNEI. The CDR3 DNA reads TGTGCCGGGGATGACGACCAGGGGCCCAAGGGCATTCAGTACTTC. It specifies CAGDDDQGPKGIQYF.

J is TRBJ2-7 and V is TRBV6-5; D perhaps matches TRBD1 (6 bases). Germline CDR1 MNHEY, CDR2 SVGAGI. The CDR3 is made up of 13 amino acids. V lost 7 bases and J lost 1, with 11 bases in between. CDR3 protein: CASTSDRSYEQYF. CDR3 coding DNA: TGTGCCAGCACCAGTGACAGGTCCTACGAGCAGTACTTC.

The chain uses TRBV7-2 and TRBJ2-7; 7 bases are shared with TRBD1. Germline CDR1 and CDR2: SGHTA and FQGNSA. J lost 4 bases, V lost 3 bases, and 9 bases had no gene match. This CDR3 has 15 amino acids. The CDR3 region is CASSLHRGSAYEQYF. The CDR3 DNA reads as TGTGCCAGCAGCTTGCACAGGGGTTCGGCTTACGAGCAGTACTTC. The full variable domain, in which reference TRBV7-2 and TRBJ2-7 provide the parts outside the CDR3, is GAGVSQSPSNKVTEKGKDVELRCDPISGHTALYWYRQSLGQGLEFLIYFQGNSAPDKSGLPSDRFSAERTGGSVSTLTIQRTQQEDSAVYLCASSLHRGSAYEQYFGPGTRLTVT.

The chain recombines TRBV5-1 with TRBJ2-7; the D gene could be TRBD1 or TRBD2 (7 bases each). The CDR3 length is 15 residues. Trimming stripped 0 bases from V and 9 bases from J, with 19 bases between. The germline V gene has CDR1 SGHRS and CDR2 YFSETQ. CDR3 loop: CASSLGRQGPGGQYF. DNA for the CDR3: TGCGCCAGCAGCTTGGGCCGACAGGGACCGGGAGGGCAGTACTTC. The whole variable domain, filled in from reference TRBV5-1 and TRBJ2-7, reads KAGVTQTPRYLIKTRGQQVTLSCSPISGHRSVSWYQQTPGQGLQFLFEYFSETQRNKGNFPGRFSGRQFSNSRSEMNVSTLELGDSALYLCASSLGRQGPGGQYFGPGTRLTVT.

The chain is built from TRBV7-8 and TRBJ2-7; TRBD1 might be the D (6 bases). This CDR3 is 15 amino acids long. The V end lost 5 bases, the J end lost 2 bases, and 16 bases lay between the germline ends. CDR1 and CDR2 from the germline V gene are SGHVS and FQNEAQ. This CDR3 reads CASSAQNRVTYEQYF. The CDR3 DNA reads TGTGCCAGCAGCGCGCAGAACAGGGTTACCTACGAGCAGTACTTC. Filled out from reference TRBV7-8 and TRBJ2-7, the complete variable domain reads GAGVSQSPRYKVAKRGQDVALRCDPISGHVSLFWYQQALGQGPEFLTYFQNEAQLDKSGLPSDRFFAERPEGSVSTLKIQRTQQEDSAVYLCASSAQNRVTYEQYFGPGTRLTVT.

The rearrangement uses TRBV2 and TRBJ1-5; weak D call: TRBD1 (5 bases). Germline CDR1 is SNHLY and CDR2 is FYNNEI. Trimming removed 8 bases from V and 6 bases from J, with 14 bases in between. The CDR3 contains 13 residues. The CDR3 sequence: CASGAPGRQPQHF. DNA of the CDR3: TGTGCCAGCGGGGCTCCGGGCCGTCAGCCCCAGCATTTT.

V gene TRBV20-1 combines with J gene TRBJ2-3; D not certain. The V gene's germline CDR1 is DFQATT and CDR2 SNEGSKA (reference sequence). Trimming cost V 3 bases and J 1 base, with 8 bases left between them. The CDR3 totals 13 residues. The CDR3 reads CSARAPRTDTQYF. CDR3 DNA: TGCAGTGCTAGGGCCCCCCGCACAGATACGCAGTATTTT.

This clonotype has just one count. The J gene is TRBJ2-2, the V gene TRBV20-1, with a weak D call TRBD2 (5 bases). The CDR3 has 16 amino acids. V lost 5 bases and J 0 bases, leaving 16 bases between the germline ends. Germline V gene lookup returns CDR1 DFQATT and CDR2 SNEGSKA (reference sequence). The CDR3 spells CSAGLNGPANTGELFF. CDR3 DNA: TGCAGTGCTGGACTTAATGGACCCGCGAACACCGGGGAGCTGTTTTTT.

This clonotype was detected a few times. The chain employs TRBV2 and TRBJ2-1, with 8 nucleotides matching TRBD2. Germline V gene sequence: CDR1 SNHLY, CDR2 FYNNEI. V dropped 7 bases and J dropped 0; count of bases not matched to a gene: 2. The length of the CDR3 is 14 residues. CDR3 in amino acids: CASTLAGSYNEQFF. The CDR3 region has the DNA TGTGCCAGCACCCTAGCGGGCTCCTACAATGAGCAGTTCTTC.

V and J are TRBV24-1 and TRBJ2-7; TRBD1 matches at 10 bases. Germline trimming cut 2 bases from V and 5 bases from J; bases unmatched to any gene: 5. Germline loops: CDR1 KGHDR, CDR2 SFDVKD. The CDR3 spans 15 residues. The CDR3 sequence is CATSDSGQGIDEQYF. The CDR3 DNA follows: TGTGCCACCAGTGATTCGGGACAGGGGATTGACGAGCAGTACTTC.

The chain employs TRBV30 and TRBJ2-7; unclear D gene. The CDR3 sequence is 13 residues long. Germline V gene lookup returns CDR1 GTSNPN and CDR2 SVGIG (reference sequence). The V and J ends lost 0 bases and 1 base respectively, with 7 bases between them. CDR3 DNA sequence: TGTGCCTGGAGTGTAGGTTTTTCCTACGAGCAGTACTTC. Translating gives CAWSVGFSYEQYF.